Sequencing of this T cell receptor beta chain was carried out in a study of response to subunit inactivated influenza vaccine. General study results and limits: Every seasonal influenza vaccination brings in few new T cells, the authors suggested.

This clonotype appeared a few times. Its target is unknown. TCRdb redid the calling of the RT-PCR reads with MiXCR, one entry per CDR3 protein. The sample shows over 650,000 distinct CDR3 sequences, 18% of them seen only once. The germline CDR1 and CDR2 sequences are DFQATT and SNEGSKA (reference sequence). The CDR3 extends over 15 amino acids. With V trimmed by 6 bases and J by 0 bases, 11 bases remained unmatched. The genes are TRBV20-1 and TRBJ2-7; 7 bases are shared with TRBD1. The receptor's source is a man aged 50-59 years who received an inactivated influenza vaccine. Sequencing was performed on PBMCs from blood, taken about 5 days after vaccination. The CDR3 is CSAPRGGRSSYEQYF. DNA of the CDR3: TGCAGTGCCCCTCGAGGGGGCCGTAGCTCCTACGAGCAGTACTTC.